This T cell receptor (beta chain) was documented in a study of T-cell memory formation after mild COVID-19. Study overall: TCR clusters showed largely donor specificity.

This clonotype showed up just a few times. The target antigen is unknown. CDR3 length: 12 residues. V was shortened by 5 bases and J by 8 bases, with 10 bases between the two germline ends. CDR1 SEHNR and CDR2 FQNEAQ come from the germline V gene (reference sequence). Findings and limits, study-wide: Clones from the second wave (peaking day 37) had unconfirmed SARS-CoV-2 specificity. Memory cells collected pre-infection included some clones that later responded, suggesting cross-reactive memory joined.

TCRdb reanalysed the 5' RACE reads using MiXCR and keeps one entry per CDR3 protein. Here the sample spans 500,000 to 600,000 distinct CDR3 sequences, approximately 18% being singletons. The clonotype comes from an adult woman who had mild COVID-19 (a few samples of this study predate the infection). Cell type and time point are not known. Sequences were obtained from PBMCs or a T cell subset sorted from them (not recorded which). The V call is TRBV7-9, the J call TRBJ2-1; no clear D gene. The chain's CDR3 is CASSLLVDEQFF. The DNA of the CDR3 is TGTGCCAGCAGCCTCCTCGTGGATGAGCAGTTCTTC.